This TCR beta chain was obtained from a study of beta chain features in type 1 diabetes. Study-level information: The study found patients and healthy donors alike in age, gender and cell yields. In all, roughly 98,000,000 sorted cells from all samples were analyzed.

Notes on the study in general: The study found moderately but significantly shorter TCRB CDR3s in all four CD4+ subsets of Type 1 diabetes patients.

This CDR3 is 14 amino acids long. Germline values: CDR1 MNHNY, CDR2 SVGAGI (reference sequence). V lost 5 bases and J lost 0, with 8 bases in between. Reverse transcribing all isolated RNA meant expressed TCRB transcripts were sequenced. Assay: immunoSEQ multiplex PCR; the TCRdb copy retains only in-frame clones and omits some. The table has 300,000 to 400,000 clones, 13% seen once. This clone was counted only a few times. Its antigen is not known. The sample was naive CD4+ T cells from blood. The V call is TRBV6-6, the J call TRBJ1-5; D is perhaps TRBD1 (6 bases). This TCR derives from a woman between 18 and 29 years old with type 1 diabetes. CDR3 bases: TGTGCCAGCAGTGGACAGTATAGCAATCAGCCCCAGCATTTT. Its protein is CASSGQYSNQPQHF.